This T cell receptor beta chain was found in a study of blood T cell repertoires in COVID-19. Turning to the study itself: COVID-19 samples collected from the United States, Italy and Spain covered acute and convalescent phases. Sources were T cells, B-cell-depleted T cells, or PBMCs; the material itself was cDNA or gDNA.

Generated by immunoSEQ multiplex PCR, the TCRdb table keeps only in-frame clones and is missing some. The table has a few hundred thousand clones, 80% to 90% seen once. Participants reported their clinical history, and cohort assignment relied on those reports. Donors in Cohort 3 counted as recovered after two negative PCRs, clearance, or symptom resolution. Trimming at V came to 1 base and at J to 5 bases, leaving 5 bases not matched to a gene. Germline assignment: CDR1 SGHRS and CDR2 YFSETQ. CDR3 length: 14 amino acids. The receptor comes from a man between 40 and 49 years old who had recovered from COVID-19. This chain uses TRBV5-1 with TRBJ1-1; TRBD1 matches at 7 bases. Sequenced input: PBMCs or T cells enriched from blood (not recorded which). The CDR3, as DNA: TGCGCCAGCAGCTTGATGGTACAGGGGACTGAAGCTTTCTTT. The encoded protein is CASSLMVQGTEAFF.